This T cell receptor beta chain was observed in a study of T cells in Graves' hyperthyroidism and ophthalmopathy. Findings of the study overall: Ophthalmopathy, which appeared later, was predicted by the model a median roughly 6.4 months before onset.

Amplification of TCR beta CDR3 regions was performed using RNA transcripts as template. The HTBI primer set was used in a first-round RT-PCR of the TCR CDR3. TCRdb re-analysed the multiplex PCR reads in MiXCR, keeping a single row per CDR3 protein. The table has about 530,000 distinct CDR3 sequences, roughly a sixth seen once. As concerns this clonotype: Its antigen is still unknown.

This CDR3 spans 13 amino acids. V shed 4 bases and J shed 6 bases, with 10 bases lying between them. From germline, CDR1 is LNHNV and CDR2 YYDKDF (reference sequence). Sample: blood. J is TRBJ1-5 and V is TRBV15; unclear D gene. The TCR was taken from a woman aged 18-30 years with Graves' ophthalmopathy. The CDR3 here is CATSMGPGQPQHF. For the CDR3, the DNA is TGTGCCACCAGCATGGGCCCCGGTCAGCCCCAGCATTTT.